This T cell receptor beta chain emerged from a study of T-cell reconstitution after alpha-beta-depleted transplantation in children. V was clipped by 2 bases and J by 14 bases, with 16 bases between them. Germline loops: CDR1 MNHEY, CDR2 SMNVEV (reference sequence). This CDR3 has 13 amino acids. This clonotype was observed many times. Its specificity is unknown. Whole-study findings and limits: Among T cells one year after transplant, newly produced cells accounted for most counts and diversity.

Using unique molecular identifiers, the investigators prepared the TCRbeta library. TCRdb re-called the PCR reads through MiXCR, storing one row per CDR3 protein. The sample yields fewer than 35,000 distinct CDR3 sequences, about 6.3% seen once. This sequence was found in a male patient aged 5 to 17 who had a stem cell transplant for acute myeloid leukemia, so the T cells may come from the graft donor. The source was PBMCs, mostly from graft donor cells, collected 180 days after TCRalphabeta/CD19-depleted stem cell transplant. The J gene is TRBJ2-1, the V gene TRBV27; perhaps TRBD1 as D (5 bases). The CDR3 coding sequence is TGTGCCAGCAGTTTAGAGCAGGGTTCCCCTGAGTTCTTC. Translated: CASSLEQGSPEFF.